This TCR beta chain was sequenced for a study of cytomegalovirus exposure and HLA in healthy donors. Sequenced by immunoSEQ multiplex PCR; TCRdb stores in-frame clones only, minus some. This table has approximately 300,000 clones, about 85% appearing once. Germline V CDR1 and CDR2: GTSNPN, SVGIG (reference sequence). With 4 bases removed from V and 4 bases from J, the gap between germline ends came to 16 bases. The CDR3 has 15 residues. The rearrangement joins TRBV30 to TRBJ2-2, with D maybe TRBD2 (5 bases). Sequenced material: PBMCs. This sequence was found in a woman in her twenties or thirties in good health and CMV-seropositive. The CDR3 region is CAWNRKGEITGELFF. In DNA form, the CDR3 reads TGTGCCTGGAATCGAAAGGGAGAAATCACCGGGGAGCTGTTTTTT.